The 14 T cell receptor beta chains given below trace back to one sample, sequenced in a study of spatial heterogeneity in lung cancer. Time point indicated: sample taken at primary tumor resection. MiXCR was run by TCRdb on the 5' RACE reads, yielding one entry per CDR3 protein. The sample yields about 48,000 distinct CDR3 sequences, approximately 5.7% seen once. This specimen was PBMCs, taken at surgery. The origin of the receptors is a male donor with early-stage non-small cell lung cancer.

This clonotype was detected ten times or more. The chain employs TRBV20-1 and TRBJ2-7; 10 bases are shared with TRBD2. The CDR3 is 16 amino acids. In germline, CDR1 is DFQATT, CDR2 SNEGSKA (reference sequence). V was clipped by 0 bases and J by 5 bases; unmatched bases: 10. This chain's CDR3 is CSARDIVAGGIHEQYF. The CDR3 nucleotides read TGCAGTGCTAGAGATATAGTAGCGGGAGGCATACACGAGCAGTACTTC.

Many counts were recorded for this clonotype. The chain uses TRBV27 and TRBJ1-6; D call uncertain. The CDR3 has 12 residues. Germline loops: CDR1 MNHEY, CDR2 SMNVEV (reference sequence). Trimming stripped 6 bases from V and 6 bases from J, with 6 bases between. CDR3 bases: TGTGCCAGCAGCGAGGGTAATTCACCCCTCCACTTT. Translating gives CASSEGNSPLHF.

This clonotype was observed many times. The chain carries TRBV7-8 and TRBJ2-3, with 8 bases lining up with TRBD2. Germline V CDR1 and CDR2: SGHVS, FQNEAQ. V shed 6 bases and J 2 bases; nucleotides not matched to a gene: 13. This CDR3 comprises 17 residues. The CDR3 coding sequence is TGTGCCAGCAGAAAAGGGTGGATAGCGGGGCCCACAGATACGCAGTATTTT. Protein: CASRKGWIAGPTDTQYF.

Many counts were recorded for this clonotype. The chain joins TRBV3-1 to TRBJ1-5; unclear D gene. This CDR3 contains 13 residues. The V and J ends lost 1 base and 6 bases respectively, with 7 bases between them. Per germline, CDR1 LGHDT and CDR2 YNNKEL (reference sequence). CDR3 sequence (DNA): TGTGCCAGCAGCCAAGGACGGTCTCAGCCCCAGCATTTT. Amino acids: CASSQGRSQPQHF.

This clonotype has more than one count but fewer than ten. The chain recombines TRBV28 with TRBJ2-5; TRBD1 is a possible D gene (6 bases). V lost 4 bases to trimming and J lost 6 bases, with 9 bases between them. The germline V gene has CDR1 MDHEN and CDR2 SYDVKM. CDR3 size: 12 residues. The CDR3 coding sequence is TGTGCCAGCAGTTCGGACAGTCAGACCCAGTACTTC. Its protein product is CASSSDSQTQYF.

The table lists this clonotype with a few counts. J is TRBJ2-3 and V is TRBV29-1, with TRBD1 matching 7 bases. The ends lost 6 bases at V and 6 bases at J; junction bases unmatched: 9. The CDR3 has 13 residues. Germline V lookup: CDR1 SQVTM, CDR2 ANQGSEA. The CDR3 DNA follows: TGCAGCGTAGAGACAGGGAGAGCGGATACGCAGTATTTT. It translates to CSVETGRADTQYF.

The table lists this clonotype with a few counts. V and J are TRBV7-2 and TRBJ2-3; TRBD1 matches 8 bases. Germline trimming cut 2 bases from V and 5 bases from J; bases unmatched to any gene: 6. Germline V gene data show CDR1 as SGHTA and CDR2 as FQGNSA. This CDR3 has 15 amino acids. The CDR3 spells CASSLQGAMGDTQYF. CDR3 DNA sequence: TGTGCCAGCAGCTTACAGGGGGCGATGGGAGATACGCAGTATTTT. The variable domain in full, completed from reference TRBV7-2 and TRBJ2-3, reads GAGVSQSPSNKVTEKGKDVELRCDPISGHTALYWYRQSLGQGLEFLIYFQGNSAPDKSGLPSDRFSAERTGGSVSTLTIQRTQQEDSAVYLCASSLQGAMGDTQYFGPGTRLTVL.

This clonotype was observed at least ten times. The chain is built from TRBV7-6 and TRBJ2-3, with D tentatively TRBD2 (5 bases). Germline lookup yields CDR1 SGHVS and CDR2 FNYEAQ. V was trimmed by 4 bases and J by 4 bases, leaving 9 bases between them. The CDR3 has 13 residues. The CDR3 bases are TGTGCCAGCAGCTCTAGCAGTGCAGATACGCAGTATTTT. Residues: CASSSSSADTQYF.

This clonotype was detected ten times or more. The V and J genes are TRBV3-1 and TRBJ2-1; 9 nucleotides match TRBD1. After removal of 1 base from V and 10 bases from J, the junction contained 5 bases not matched to a gene. CDR1 is LGHDT and CDR2 is YNNKEL in the germline V gene (reference sequence). The CDR3 extends over 14 amino acids. This CDR3 is CASSQGTGVREQFF. In nucleotides, the CDR3 is TGTGCCAGCAGCCAAGGGACAGGGGTTCGAGAGCAGTTCTTC.

This clonotype was detected ten times or more. The V gene is TRBV3-1, the J gene TRBJ2-5, with D possibly being TRBD1 (6 bases). CDR3 length equals 13 residues. The germline V gene has CDR1 LGHDT and CDR2 YNNKEL (reference sequence). Trimming removed 4 bases at V and 5 bases at J, with 11 bases between. CDR3: CASSRARGETQYF. The CDR3 coding sequence is TGTGCCAGCAGCCGCGCTAGGGGGGAGACCCAGTACTTC.

This clonotype was seen at least ten times. This rearrangement joins TRBV4-2 to TRBJ1-1; 7 bases agree with TRBD1. Germline V gene data show CDR1 as LGHNA and CDR2 as YNFKEQ. There are 17 residues in the CDR3. Trimming removed 1 base from V and 0 bases from J; junction bases left unmatched: 8. CDR3 DNA sequence: TGTGCCAGCAGCCAAGTCCAAGGGGGCTACATGAACACTGAAGCTTTCTTT. This translates into CASSQVQGGYMNTEAFF.

This clonotype was observed at least ten times. The rearrangement uses TRBV5-1 and TRBJ2-1, with D perhaps being TRBD1 or TRBD2 (6 bases each). The ends were cut back, 5 bases at V and 10 bases at J, with 19 bases in the middle. CDR1 is SGHRS, CDR2 YFSETQ, per germline. The CDR3 runs to 14 residues. In nucleotides, the CDR3 is TGCGCCAGCAGTCCCCCTGGGGGGCCTAGGGAGCAGTTCTTC. It is translated as CASSPPGGPREQFF.

This clonotype appeared many times. This chain uses TRBV12-3 or TRBV12-4 with TRBJ1-1; D perhaps matches TRBD1 (6 bases). The CDR3 totals 17 residues. The V end was cut by 9 bases, the J end by 1 base, with 24 bases between. The CDR3 spells CASSHGGATSPNTEAFF. In nucleotides, the CDR3 is TGTGCCAGTTCCCATGGGGGGGCCACGAGTCCGAACACTGAAGCTTTCTTT.

This clonotype occurred many times. Mismatch with germline at one junction end may stem from a read error. The chain employs TRBV6-5 and TRBJ1-1, with D hard to call. The CDR3 runs 13 residues. The germline CDR1 and CDR2 sequences are MNHEY and SVGAGI. CDR3 region: CASSYTPDGRFAF. In nucleotides, the CDR3 is TGTGCCAGCAGTTACACACCCGACGGCCGATTTGCTTTT.